The rows below give T cell receptor beta chains drawn from one sample of a study of brain T cells in children with intractable seizures. Sequencing was performed with immunoSEQ multiplex PCR; in TCRdb, only in-frame clones are kept and a portion is missing. The data contain approximately 44,000 clones, 90% of them singletons. The sample was peripheral blood, taken at surgery. The receptors here all came from a girl aged 2-10 years with tuberous sclerosis and intractable seizures. CDR3s include the opening cysteine and the closing phenylalanine or tryptophan. D genes are given only for firm matches. Rows may omit the clone size; those that give it use once, few, many or a size class.

abundance	d_gene	v_gene	j_gene	CDR3nt	CDR3aa
-	-	TRBV7-2	TRBJ2-3	TGTGCCAGCAGCTTAGAAGCAGGGGTCCGCACAGATACGCAGTATTTT	CASSLEAGVRTDTQYF
-	-	TRBV28	TRBJ2-1	TGTGCCAGCTTCGGGCCCCCGTTGAATGAGCAGTTCTTC	CASFGPPLNEQFF
-	-	TRBV27	TRBJ1-5	TGTGCCAGCACCCGAGGGGCAAATCAGCCCCAGCATTTT	CASTRGANQPQHF
once	TRBD1	TRBV7-3	TRBJ2-2	TGTGCCAGCAGCTTAGAGGACAGGGAGTCCGGGGAGCTGTTTTTT	CASSLEDRESGELFF
-	-	TRBV7-8	TRBJ2-5	TGTGCCAGCAGCCCCGACCGACTAGATAAGGGGACCCAGTACTTC	CASSPDRLDKGTQYF
-	TRBD2	TRBV5-1	TRBJ2-5	TGCGCCAGCAGCTTGACCCGGGGGGGCTTGGAGACCCAGTACTTC	CASSLTRGGLETQYF
-	-	TRBV11-3	TRBJ1-1	TGTGCCAGCAGCTTAGGTGGGAACACTGAAGCTTTCTTT	CASSLGGNTEAFF
-	TRBD1	TRBV7-2	TRBJ2-2	TGTGCCAGCAGCTTAAATTCCCCCGTACAGGGGGCCACCGGGGAGCTGTTTTTT	CASSLNSPVQGATGELFF
-	-	TRBV3-1/TRBV3-2	TRBJ1-2	TGTGCCAGCAGCCCGGGAACCGGGGTCACCTTC	CASSPGTGVTF
-	-	TRBV6-5	TRBJ1-4	TGTGCCAGCAGGTTGGGGGAGGAAAAACTGTTTTTT	CASRLGEEKLFF
-	TRBD1	TRBV6-5	TRBJ1-1	TGTGCCAGCAGTTACTCTTGGACAGGGATGAACACTGAAGCTTTCTTT	CASSYSWTGMNTEAFF
-	-	TRBV4-1	TRBJ2-3	TGCGCCAGCAGCCAAGACCTCGGGGGGCCGAGCACAGATACGCAGTATTTT	CASSQDLGGPSTDTQYF
-	TRBD1	TRBV4-1	TRBJ1-1	TGCGCCAGCAGCCCTGCCGGGACAGGGAACACTGAAGCTTTCTTT	CASSPAGTGNTEAFF
once	TRBD1	TRBV24-1	TRBJ1-2	TGTGCCACCAGTGATGCGTTTGGGACAGGGGGCAAAAGCTACACCTTC	CATSDAFGTGGKSYTF
-	-	TRBV4-1	TRBJ1-1	TGCGCCAGCAGCCAAGATCGCGGTAGAGACGGGGCTTTCTTT	CASSQDRGRDGAFF
-	TRBD1	TRBV23-1	TRBJ1-4	TGCGCCAGCAGTCAATTTGGGACAGGGGGTGAAAAACTGTTTTTT	CASSQFGTGGEKLFF
-	-	TRBV5-1	TRBJ2-2	TGCGCCAGCAGCTTGGATGGGTTCACCGGGGAGCTGTTTTTT	CASSLDGFTGELFF
-	-	TRBV12-3/TRBV12-4	TRBJ1-1	TGTGCCAGCAGTTCATTGAGTCAGGAAGCTTTCTTT	CASSSLSQEAFF
-	TRBD2	TRBV4-1	TRBJ2-4	TGCGCCAGCAGCCCGCGCGGACTAGCGGGCATGCTAGCCAAAAACATTCAGTACTTC	CASSPRGLAGMLAKNIQYF
-	-	TRBV9	TRBJ1-2	TGTGCCAGCAGCCCCCGATTTGCTAACTATGGCTACACCTTC	CASSPRFANYGYTF
-	-	TRBV6-5	TRBJ1-4	TGTGCCAGCAGTTACAGTTCTGGGGGGCGAAGTGAAAAACTGTTTTTT	CASSYSSGGRSEKLFF
-	-	TRBV5-6	TRBJ1-1	TGTGCCAGCAGCTCCTACAGGGACCTCGACACTGAAGCTTTCTTT	CASSSYRDLDTEAFF
-	-	TRBV5-4	TRBJ2-5	TGTGCCAGCAGCTCCCCGAAAGATTACCAAGAGACCCAGTACTTC	CASSSPKDYQETQYF
-	-	TRBV20-1	TRBJ1-1	TGCAGTGCTTTCAGCTTTTCTGAAGCTTTCTTT	CSAFSFSEAFF
-	TRBD1	TRBV15	TRBJ2-3	TGTGCCACCAGCACCCGGACAGGGGGCATAGATACGCAGTATTTT	CATSTRTGGIDTQYF
-	-	TRBV9	TRBJ1-2	TGTGCCAGCAGCGTAGACCCACTCCCCCTTTTACAGCCGGGCTATGGCTACACCTTC	CASSVDPLPLLQPGYGYTF
-	-	TRBV4-1	TRBJ1-1	TGCGCCAGCAGCCTCACAGGGATGAACACTGAAGCTTTCTTT	CASSLTGMNTEAFF
-	TRBD1	TRBV5-1	TRBJ1-1	TGCGCCAGCAGCTTGTTATCTCCGGGACAGGGGATGAACACTGAAGCTTTCTTT	CASSLLSPGQGMNTEAFF
-	TRBD2	TRBV2	TRBJ2-1	TGTGCCAGCAGTTTAGCGGGGGGGCGCAATGAGCAGTTCTTC	CASSLAGGRNEQFF